A single sample is the source of the 16 T cell receptor beta chains below, sequenced in a study of identical twins. TCRdb analysed the 5' RACE reads with MiXCR anew, one entry per CDR3 protein. The repertoire has about 340,000 distinct CDR3 sequences, approximately 9.1% of them found once; the top ten carry around 8.6%. Sequences were obtained from naive T cells sorted from blood. Receptors originate from a woman aged 50 to 60 in good health.

This clonotype was seen repeatedly, ten times or more. The rearrangement uses TRBV20-1 and TRBJ1-5, with TRBD1 matching over 8 bases. Germline CDR1 is DFQATT and CDR2 is SNEGSKA (reference sequence). CDR3 length equals 15 residues. V was clipped by 4 bases and J by 7 bases; unmatched bases: 12. Here the CDR3 reads CSAIPGTGDNQPQHF. In DNA, the CDR3 is TGCAGTGCTATCCCGGGGACAGGTGATAACCAGCCCCAGCATTTT.

CDR3 amino acids: CASSLRRIVSTDTQYF. The DNA of the CDR3 is TGTGCCAGCAGTTTGCGGCGGATCGTTAGCACAGATACGCAGTATTTT. The chain couples TRBV12-3 or TRBV12-4 to TRBJ2-3; D ambiguous. Trimming took off 3 bases at V and 0 bases at J, with 13 bases between the two ends. This CDR3 comprises 16 residues.

This clonotype was seen a handful of times. The chain is built from TRBV24-1 and TRBJ2-3; D is undetermined. V lost 5 bases and J 1 base, leaving 3 bases between the germline ends. Germline assignment: CDR1 KGHDR and CDR2 SFDVKD. This CDR3 has 12 residues. CDR3 amino acids: CATSARTDTQYF. The CDR3 DNA reads as TGTGCCACCAGTGCCCGCACAGATACGCAGTATTTT.

CDR3 bases: TGTGCCAGCAGCTTAGCGGGGTGGGGATCCTACGAGCAGTACTTC. Protein: CASSLAGWGSYEQYF. The J gene is TRBJ2-7, the V gene TRBV7-9; D call uncertain. Germline loops: CDR1 SEHNR, CDR2 FQNEAQ (reference sequence). The CDR3 totals 15 residues. The V gene lost 0 bases and the J gene lost 1 base, with 10 bases spanning the gap.

This clonotype was seen at least ten times. The rearrangement links TRBV12-3 or TRBV12-4 to TRBJ2-4; D may correspond to TRBD1 or TRBD2 (5 bases each). V lost 3 bases, J lost 4 bases, and 10 bases lay in between. The CDR3 spans 14 residues. CDR3 residues: CASSFGAVKNIQYF. CDR3 coding DNA: TGTGCCAGCAGTTTCGGGGCCGTTAAAAACATTCAGTACTTC.

This clonotype was observed a handful of times. The CDR3 sequence is CASSYRTSGNTGELFF. As DNA, the CDR3 is TGTGCCAGCAGTTACAGGACTAGCGGTAACACCGGGGAGCTGTTTTTT. The J gene is TRBJ2-2, the V gene TRBV6-5; 10 bases are shared with TRBD2. V lost 2 bases to trimming and J lost 2 bases; unmatched junction nucleotides: 2. Germline-derived CDR1 and CDR2 are MNHEY and SVGAGI. The CDR3 sequence is 16 residues long.

The chain is built from TRBV7-8 and TRBJ2-2; D unclear. The CDR3 totals 13 residues. Germline-derived CDR1 and CDR2 are SGHVS and FQNEAQ. Trimming took off 1 base at V and 7 bases at J, with 7 bases between the two ends. CDR3 coding DNA: TGTGCCAGCAGCTTAGGGATTCGCGGGGAGCTGTTTTTT. Its protein is CASSLGIRGELFF.

The chain carries TRBV7-8 and TRBJ2-5; 9 bases fit TRBD2. The J segment lost 6 bases and the V segment lost 0 bases, leaving 5 bases of the junction unmatched. The germline V gene encodes CDR1 SGHVS and CDR2 FQNEAQ. The CDR3 consists of 15 residues. The CDR3 DNA follows: TGTGCCAGCAGCTTAGCTAGCGGGAGTAGAAAGACCCAGTACTTC. It is translated as CASSLASGSRKTQYF.

This chain uses TRBV19 with TRBJ2-1; 8 bases align to TRBD1. Looked up from germline, CDR1 is LNHDA and CDR2 is SQIVND (reference sequence). The V and J ends lost 7 bases and 9 bases, in that order; junction bases with no gene match: 8. This CDR3 spans 13 amino acids. DNA of the CDR3: TGTGCCAGTACGACTACAGGGGGACGTGAGCAGTTCTTC. This codes for CASTTTGGREQFF. Variable domain in full (rest from reference TRBV19 and TRBJ2-1): DGGITQSPKYLFRKEGQNVTLSCEQNLNHDAMYWYRQDPGQGLRLIYYSQIVNDFQKGDIAEGYSVSREKKESFPLTVTSAQKNPTAFYLCASTTTGGREQFFGPGTRLTVL.

This clonotype was found a few times. The chain uses TRBV20-1 and TRBJ2-7; 12 nucleotides match TRBD2. The CDR3 sequence is 18 residues long. Germline CDR1 DFQATT, CDR2 SNEGSKA (reference sequence). The V and J ends lost 0 bases and 3 bases, in that order; junction bases with no gene match: 12. The CDR3 reads CSARELAGGKINFYEQYF. The CDR3 DNA reads as TGCAGTGCTAGAGAACTAGCGGGAGGTAAAATTAATTTCTACGAGCAGTACTTC.

The CDR3 protein is CATLAGGGPGVNEQFF. In DNA form, the CDR3 reads TGTGCCACCCTAGCGGGAGGGGGTCCAGGGGTCAATGAGCAGTTCTTC. V is TRBV24-1 and J is TRBJ2-1, with TRBD2 matching 12 bases. The CDR3 is 16 residues long. Germline-derived CDR1 and CDR2 are KGHDR and SFDVKD. V lost 9 bases, J lost 6 bases, and 11 bases stayed unmatched.

A few counts support this clonotype. The V and J genes are TRBV5-1 and TRBJ2-3; D is uncertain. The CDR3 covers 15 residues. Germline CDR1 and CDR2: SGHRS and YFSETQ. Deletions cut 5 bases from V and 2 bases from J, with 15 bases between. The chain's CDR3 is CASSFANPFTDTQYF. As DNA, the CDR3 is TGCGCCAGCAGTTTTGCGAACCCTTTCACAGATACGCAGTATTTT.

This clonotype was picked up many times. The gene calls are TRBV20-1 and TRBJ2-1; 14 nucleotides line up with TRBD2. The CDR3 contains 18 residues. V lost 5 bases, J lost 2 bases, and 11 bases stayed unmatched. The germline V gene has CDR1 DFQATT and CDR2 SNEGSKA (reference sequence). The CDR3 nucleotides are TGCAGTGCTCCGGACCGGACTAGCGGGAGGTCCACCTACAATGAGCAGTTCTTC. It yields the protein CSAPDRTSGRSTYNEQFF.

This clonotype was counted a few times. This chain connects TRBV20-1 to TRBJ1-1; 8 bases agree with TRBD1. The CDR3 sequence is 14 residues long. Germline CDR1 is DFQATT and CDR2 is SNEGSKA (reference sequence). V shed 1 base, J shed 5 bases, and the junction held 6 bases outside the gene matches. The CDR3: CSARGYRGGTEAFF. For the CDR3, the DNA is TGCAGTGCTAGAGGGTACAGGGGGGGTACTGAAGCTTTCTTT.

This clonotype was seen many times. V and J are TRBV7-2 and TRBJ2-3; the match to TRBD2 covers 7 bases. Germline CDR1 is SGHTA and CDR2 is FQGNSA. Trimming at V came to 1 base and at J to 13 bases, leaving 17 bases not matched to a gene. The CDR3 loop spans 16 amino acids. CDR3 bases: TGTGCCAGCAGCTTAGGTGGGGAGGGACGCCTGCTCGAGAAGTATTTT. This sequence encodes CASSLGGEGRLLEKYF.

This clonotype has a count of ten or more. An end of the junction differs from the germline gene, which may be a read error. The chain couples TRBV7-9 to TRBJ1-1; possible D gene TRBD1, 5 bases. The CDR3 extends over 12 amino acids. The germline gives CDR1 SEHNR, CDR2 FQNEAQ (reference sequence). DNA for the CDR3: TGCGCCAGCAGCTTGGCAGGGTCTGAAGCTTTCTTT. It is translated as CASSLAGSEAFF. Full variable domain (missing parts from reference TRBV7-9 and TRBJ1-1): DTGVSQNPRHKITKRGQNVTFRCDPISEHNRLYWYRQTLGQGPEFLTYFQNEAQLEKSRLLSDRFSAERPKGSFSTLEIQRTEQGDSAMYLCASSLAGSEAFFGQGTRLTVV.